This T cell receptor beta chain originates from a study of T cells of healthy individuals. In TCRdb, the 5' RACE reads were re-called with MiXCR into one record per CDR3 protein. This repertoire shows fewer than 70,000 distinct CDR3 sequences, approximately 14% found once; its top ten account for 15% to 20%. Germline V gene sequence: CDR1 SQVTM, CDR2 ANQGSEA. V lost 5 bases to trimming and J lost 6 bases; unmatched junction nucleotides: 5. The CDR3 covers 13 residues. The TCR was taken from a human donor in good health. The chain combines TRBV29-1 with TRBJ1-4; 8 nucleotides line up with TRBD1. The CDR3 here is CSVTDRVYEKLFF. The CDR3 nucleotides read TGCAGCGTTACGGACAGGGTGTATGAAAAACTGTTTTTT.